A single sample is the source of the 28 T cell receptor beta chains below, sequenced in a study of T cell responses to AZD1222 COVID-19 vaccine. Assay used: immunoSEQ multiplex PCR; TCRdb lists only in-frame clones, some missing. The sample holds 96,000 or so clones, about 90% seen once. The starting material was peripheral blood, obtained on day 0 of AZD1222 vaccination. The source is an adult in good health.

The chain uses TRBV28 and TRBJ2-7; a weak D match, TRBD2 (7 bases). The CDR3 spans 15 residues. Germline assignment: CDR1 MDHEN and CDR2 SYDVKM. V lost 6 bases to trimming and J lost 6 bases, with 21 bases between them. CDR3 sequence: CASRPTGGTPAEQYF. The DNA of the CDR3 is TGTGCCAGCAGGCCTACGGGGGGCACCCCCGCCGAGCAGTACTTC.

The DNA for the CDR3 is TGCGCCAGCAGCTTGGGGGACAGGGAAACTAATCAGCCCCAGCATTTT. Residues: CASSLGDRETNQPQHF. This sequence joins TRBV5-1 and TRBJ1-5; 9 bases line up with TRBD1. V lost 0 bases and J lost 4; bases outside the gene matches: 5. The CDR3 sequence is 16 residues long. Germline V lookup: CDR1 SGHRS, CDR2 YFSETQ.

The V gene is TRBV28, the J gene TRBJ2-1; D possibly corresponds to TRBD2 (6 bases). Germline values: CDR1 MDHEN, CDR2 SYDVKM. The CDR3 extends over 14 amino acids. The V end was cut by 7 bases, the J end by 0 bases, with 10 bases between. The CDR3 bases are TGTGCCAGCAAGGCCGGGGGCTCCTACAATGAGCAGTTCTTC. It is translated as CASKAGGSYNEQFF.

The genes are TRBV19 and TRBJ2-7; the match to TRBD2 covers 10 bases. Germline V lookup: CDR1 LNHDA, CDR2 SQIVND (reference sequence). The V and J ends lost 3 bases and 6 bases, in that order; junction bases with no gene match: 8. The CDR3 loop spans 15 amino acids. For the CDR3, the DNA is TGTGCCAGTAGTATTGGGGGGCTAGCGGGAGCCGAGCAGTACTTC. Translated: CASSIGGLAGAEQYF. The full variable domain, in which reference TRBV19 and TRBJ2-7 provide the parts outside the CDR3, is DGGITQSPKYLFRKEGQNVTLSCEQNLNHDAMYWYRQDPGQGLRLIYYSQIVNDFQKGDIAEGYSVSREKKESFPLTVTSAQKNPTAFYLCASSIGGLAGAEQYFGPGTRLTVT.

This chain uses TRBV4-2 with TRBJ1-1, with 7 nucleotides matching TRBD1. Germline CDR1 is LGHNA and CDR2 is YNFKEQ. The V gene end was trimmed by 5 bases and the J gene end by 0 bases; junction bases not matched to a gene: 6. This CDR3 spans 15 amino acids. CDR3 sequence (DNA): TGTGCCAGCAGCGATCGACAGGGAATGAACACTGAAGCTTTCTTT. The encoded protein is CASSDRQGMNTEAFF.

The gene calls are TRBV5-1 and TRBJ2-7, with TRBD2 as a possible D gene (6 bases). The CDR3 totals 14 residues. Germline assignment: CDR1 SGHRS and CDR2 YFSETQ. V was trimmed by 0 bases and J by 6 bases, leaving 13 bases between them. CDR3 sequence: CASSLGGNGIEQYF. The CDR3 bases are TGCGCCAGCAGCTTGGGCGGGAACGGGATCGAGCAGTACTTC. Looking up the rest from reference TRBV5-1 and TRBJ2-7 gives the full variable domain: KAGVTQTPRYLIKTRGQQVTLSCSPISGHRSVSWYQQTPGQGLQFLFEYFSETQRNKGNFPGRFSGRQFSNSRSEMNVSTLELGDSALYLCASSLGGNGIEQYFGPGTRLTVT.

The rearrangement links TRBV7-2 to TRBJ1-5; possible D gene TRBD1, 6 bases. CDR1 is SGHTA and CDR2 is FQGNSA in the germline V gene. The CDR3 totals 14 residues. The V end lost 3 bases, the J end lost 7 bases, and 13 bases lay between the germline ends. The CDR3 loop reads CASSLDSPGQPQHF. The CDR3 DNA is TGTGCCAGCAGCTTGGACAGCCCCGGGCAGCCCCAGCATTTT.

The genes are TRBV12-3 or TRBV12-4 and TRBJ2-1, with D perhaps matching TRBD1 (5 bases). The CDR3 extends over 13 amino acids. The CDR3 region is CAWGSSLYNEQFF. CDR3 coding DNA: TGTGCTTGGGGCTCCAGCTTATACAATGAGCAGTTCTTC.

This clone was counted a single time. The chain employs TRBV29-1 and TRBJ1-4; D is unresolved. The V gene lost 6 bases and the J gene lost 15 bases, with 26 bases spanning the gap. This CDR3 region has 14 residues. Germline V gene data show CDR1 as SQVTM and CDR2 as ANQGSEA. CDR3 loop: CSVRKAWGAEGVFF. Written as DNA, the CDR3 is TGCAGCGTCCGGAAGGCATGGGGAGCGGAGGGCGTGTTTTTT.

In its sample, this clone was seen a few times. V gene TRBV27 combines with J gene TRBJ1-2, with 7 bases aligning to TRBD1. The CDR3 spans 14 residues. The J segment lost 8 bases and the V segment lost 5 bases, leaving 11 bases of the junction unmatched. Germline CDR1 and CDR2: MNHEY and SMNVEV (reference sequence). CDR3 DNA sequence: TGTGCCAGCAGTCGATCCACCGACAGGGCGGGCTACACCTTC. It encodes CASSRSTDRAGYTF.

The chain carries TRBV7-2 and TRBJ2-1; the D gene is possibly TRBD1 (6 bases). The germline V and J ends were trimmed by 3 bases and 7 bases, with 16 bases remaining between them. Germline assignment: CDR1 SGHTA and CDR2 FQGNSA. The CDR3 is 15 residues long. The CDR3 loop is CASSLGHAKNNEQFF. The CDR3 DNA is TGTGCCAGCAGCTTGGGACACGCTAAAAATAATGAGCAGTTCTTC.

V is TRBV25-1 and J is TRBJ2-7; TRBD1 matches at 8 bases. In germline, CDR1 is MGHDK, CDR2 SYGVNS. The CDR3 spans 15 residues. J was trimmed by 2 bases and V by 6 bases; bases with no gene match: 9. CDR3 loop: CASSAAGQGAYEQYF. For the CDR3, the DNA is TGTGCCAGCAGCGCTGCCGGACAGGGAGCCTACGAGCAGTACTTC.

CDR3 residues: CASSIRAGEVAKNIQYF. CDR3 in DNA: TGTGCCAGTAGTATAAGGGCAGGGGAGGTGGCCAAAAACATTCAGTACTTC. The V gene is TRBV19, the J gene TRBJ2-4; TRBD1 or TRBD2 may be the D gene (6 bases each). Germline V lookup: CDR1 LNHDA, CDR2 SQIVND (reference sequence). V lost 2 bases and J 1 base, leaving 15 bases between the germline ends. The CDR3 has 17 amino acids.

The gene calls are TRBV28 and TRBJ1-5; no firm D call. The CDR3 runs to 15 residues. Germline CDR1 MDHEN, CDR2 SYDVKM. V lost 7 bases to trimming and J lost 0 bases, with 13 bases between them. CDR3 amino acids: CASITPTHSNQPQHF. Here the CDR3 DNA reads TGTGCCAGCATAACGCCGACACATAGCAATCAGCCCCAGCATTTT.

In the case of this clone: A junction end diverges from the germline sequence, so it may reflect a read error. The gene calls are TRBV7-2 and TRBJ1-6; D gene uncertain. The V gene's germline CDR1 is SGHTA and CDR2 FQGNSA. The CDR3 has 14 amino acids. The CDR3 region is CASSLTKYNSPIHF. As DNA, the CDR3 is TGTGCCAGCAGCTTAACCAAATATAATTCACCCATCCACTTT. Full variable domain (missing parts from reference TRBV7-2 and TRBJ1-6): GAGVSQSPSNKVTEKGKDVELRCDPISGHTALYWYRQSLGQGLEFLIYFQGNSAPDKSGLPSDRFSAERTGGSVSTLTIQRTQQEDSAVYLCASSLTKYNSPIHFGNGTRLTVT.

The V and J genes are TRBV2 and TRBJ1-2; the D gene is possibly TRBD1 (5 bases). Trimming removed 6 bases from V and 4 bases from J, with 18 bases in between. CDR1 and CDR2 from the germline V gene are SNHLY and FYNNEI. This CDR3 region has 15 residues. CDR3 in amino acids: CASSLNGGGSYGYTF. The CDR3, as DNA: TGTGCCAGCAGCCTAAACGGCGGGGGTTCCTATGGCTACACCTTC.

This rearrangement joins TRBV7-2 to TRBJ1-1; D perhaps matches TRBD1 (6 bases). This CDR3 is built from 14 residues. Germline CDR1 and CDR2: SGHTA and FQGNSA. V shed 1 base and J shed 5 bases, with 11 bases lying between them. The CDR3 is CASSLDRVKTEAFF. In nucleotides, the CDR3 is TGTGCCAGCAGCTTAGACAGGGTAAAGACTGAAGCTTTCTTT.

Turning to this clone: The junction and the germline gene differ at one end; a read error may be behind it. The V gene is TRBV7-7, the J gene TRBJ2-5, with D maybe TRBD2 (6 bases). Germline-derived CDR1 and CDR2 are SSHAT and FNYEAQ (reference sequence). The CDR3 extends over 13 amino acids. CDR3 loop: CASSLADQETQYF. CDR3 nucleotide sequence: TGTGCTAGCAGCTTAGCGGACCAAGAGACCCAGTACTTC.

J is TRBJ1-1 and V is TRBV28; a possible D gene is TRBD1 (6 bases). The germline V gene has CDR1 MDHEN and CDR2 SYDVKM. Trimming shortened V by 2 bases and J by 1 base, and 11 bases separated the two germline ends. The CDR3 totals 15 residues. The CDR3 sequence: CASSLKGHGNTEAFF. In DNA form, the CDR3 reads TGTGCCAGCAGTTTAAAGGGACACGGGAACACTGAAGCTTTCTTT. The variable domain in full, with the rest retrieved from reference TRBV28 and TRBJ1-1, is DVKVTQSSRYLVKRTGEKVFLECVQDMDHENMFWYRQDPGLGLRLIYFSYDVKMKEKGDIPEGYSVSREKKERFSLILESASTNQTSMYLCASSLKGHGNTEAFFGQGTRLTVV.

The chain uses TRBV9 and TRBJ2-1; 11 nucleotides line up with TRBD1. The CDR3 has 16 residues. Germline-derived CDR1 and CDR2 are SGDLS and YYNGEE. Trimming removed 0 bases from V and 6 bases from J; junction bases left unmatched: 5. Here the CDR3 reads CASSVGRGTGGNEQFF. In DNA form, the CDR3 reads TGTGCCAGCAGCGTAGGGAGGGGGACAGGGGGCAATGAGCAGTTCTTC.

The V and J genes are TRBV5-4 and TRBJ2-7, with D possibly matching TRBD2 (5 bases). The V end was cut by 4 bases, the J end by 6 bases, with 14 bases between. The V gene's germline CDR1 is SGHNT and CDR2 YYREEE (reference sequence). This CDR3 is built from 13 residues. DNA for the CDR3: TGTGCCAGCAGCGCTGGGGAGACCCCCGAGCAGTACTTC. Amino acid sequence: CASSAGETPEQYF.

The CDR3 here is CASSPYGGGSYQPQHF. The CDR3 DNA follows: TGTGCCAGCAGTCCGTACGGGGGTGGCTCATATCAGCCCCAGCATTTT. The chain recombines TRBV7-9 with TRBJ1-5, with D maybe TRBD1 (5 bases). Trimming stripped 6 bases from V and 5 bases from J, with 20 bases between. CDR1 SEHNR and CDR2 FQNEAQ come from the germline V gene (reference sequence). This CDR3 has 16 residues.

This rearrangement joins TRBV4-3 to TRBJ2-1; D is unresolved. Germline loops: CDR1 LGHNA, CDR2 YSLEER. This CDR3 region has 15 residues. V was pared by 0 bases and J by 0 bases, with 6 bases between. CDR3 residues: CASSQDQSSYNEQFF. The CDR3 region has the DNA TGCGCCAGCAGCCAAGACCAGAGCTCCTACAATGAGCAGTTCTTC.

The chain recombines TRBV28 with TRBJ1-2; TRBD1 might be the D (6 bases). Germline loops: CDR1 MDHEN, CDR2 SYDVKM. The ends were cut back, 5 bases at V and 4 bases at J, with 11 bases in the middle. This CDR3 has 13 residues. Here the CDR3 reads CASSPTGSYGYTF. The CDR3 nucleotides read TGTGCCAGCAGTCCTACAGGGAGCTATGGCTACACCTTC.

The chain combines TRBV6-1 with TRBJ1-5, with D unclear. This CDR3 spans 16 amino acids. Trimming removed 2 bases at V and 4 bases at J, with 15 bases between. Germline V gene sequence: CDR1 MNHNS, CDR2 SASEGT. Here the CDR3 reads CASSEQVRSSNQPQHF. In DNA, the CDR3 is TGTGCCAGCAGTGAACAGGTGAGGTCCTCGAATCAGCCCCAGCATTTT.

The J gene is TRBJ2-3, the V gene TRBV10-3; 8 bases are shared with TRBD2. V lost 4 bases and J lost 5; bases outside the gene matches: 5. Germline V lookup: CDR1 ENHRY, CDR2 SYGVKD. This CDR3 region has 14 residues. CDR3 loop: CAISGSGNQDTQYF. The CDR3 region has the DNA TGTGCCATCAGTGGTAGCGGGAATCAAGATACGCAGTATTTT.

The chain couples TRBV24-1 to TRBJ2-1; D is perhaps TRBD1 or TRBD2 (5 bases each). Germline assignment: CDR1 KGHDR and CDR2 SFDVKD. The CDR3 is 16 residues long. The V end lost 3 bases, the J end lost 3 bases, and 14 bases lay between the germline ends. DNA of the CDR3: TGTGCCACCAGTGATGGACTGGGGGTGTACTACAATGAGCAGTTCTTC. Encoded protein: CATSDGLGVYYNEQFF.

This chain links TRBV6-5 with TRBJ2-3; D gene uncertain. Trimming took 7 bases from V and 0 from J, leaving 8 bases between them. The V gene's germline CDR1 is MNHEY and CDR2 SVGAGI. The CDR3 is 13 amino acids. CDR3 amino acids: CASNAGSTDTQYF. The CDR3 nucleotides read TGTGCCAGCAATGCAGGCAGCACAGATACGCAGTATTTT.